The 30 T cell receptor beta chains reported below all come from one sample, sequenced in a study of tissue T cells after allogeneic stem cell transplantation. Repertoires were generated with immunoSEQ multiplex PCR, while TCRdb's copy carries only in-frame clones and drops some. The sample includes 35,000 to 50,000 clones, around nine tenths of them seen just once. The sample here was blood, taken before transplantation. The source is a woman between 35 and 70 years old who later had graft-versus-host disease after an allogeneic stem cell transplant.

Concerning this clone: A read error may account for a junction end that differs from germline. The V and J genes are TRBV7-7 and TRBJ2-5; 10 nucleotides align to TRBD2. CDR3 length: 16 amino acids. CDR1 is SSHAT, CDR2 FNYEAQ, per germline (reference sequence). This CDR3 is CASSLVAGGFQETQYF. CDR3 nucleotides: TGTGCTAGCAGCTTAGTAGCGGGAGGCTTCCAAGAGACCCAGTACTTC.

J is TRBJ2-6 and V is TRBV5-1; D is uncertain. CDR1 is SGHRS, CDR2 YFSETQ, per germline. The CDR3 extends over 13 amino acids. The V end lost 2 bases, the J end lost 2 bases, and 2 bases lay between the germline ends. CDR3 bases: TGCGCCAGCAGCTTAGCTGGGGCCAACGTCCTGACTTTC. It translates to CASSLAGANVLTF.

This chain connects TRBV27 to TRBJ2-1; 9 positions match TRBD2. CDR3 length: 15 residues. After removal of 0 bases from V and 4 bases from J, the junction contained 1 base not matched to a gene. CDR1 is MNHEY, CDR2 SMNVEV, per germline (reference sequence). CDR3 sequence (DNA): TGTGCCAGCAGTTTATCGACTAGCGGTTACAATGAGCAGTTCTTC. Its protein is CASSLSTSGYNEQFF.

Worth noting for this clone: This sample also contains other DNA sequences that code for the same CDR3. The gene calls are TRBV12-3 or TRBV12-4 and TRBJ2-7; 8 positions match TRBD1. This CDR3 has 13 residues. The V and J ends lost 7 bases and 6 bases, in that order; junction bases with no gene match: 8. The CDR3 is CASTRQGSGEQYF. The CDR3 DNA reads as TGTGCCAGCACCCGACAGGGGTCCGGCGAGCAGTACTTC.

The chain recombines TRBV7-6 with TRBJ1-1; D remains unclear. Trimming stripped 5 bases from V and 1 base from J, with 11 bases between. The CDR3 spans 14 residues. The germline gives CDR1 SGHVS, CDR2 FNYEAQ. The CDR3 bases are TGTGCCAGCAGCCCCCAGATACAGAACACTGAAGCTTTCTTT. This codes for CASSPQIQNTEAFF.

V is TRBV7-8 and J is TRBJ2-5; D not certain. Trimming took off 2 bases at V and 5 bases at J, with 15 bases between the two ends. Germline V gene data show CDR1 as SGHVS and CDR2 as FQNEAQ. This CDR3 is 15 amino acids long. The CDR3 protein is CASSLTEVERETQYF. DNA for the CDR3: TGTGCCAGCAGCTTAACAGAGGTGGAAAGGGAGACCCAGTACTTC.

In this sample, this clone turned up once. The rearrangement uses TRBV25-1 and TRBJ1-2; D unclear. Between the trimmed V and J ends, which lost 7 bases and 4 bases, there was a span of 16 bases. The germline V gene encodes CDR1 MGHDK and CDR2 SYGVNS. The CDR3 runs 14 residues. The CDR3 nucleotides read TGTGCCAGCATGCCTCTCGCCGGATCCTATGGCTACACCTTC. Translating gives CASMPLAGSYGYTF.

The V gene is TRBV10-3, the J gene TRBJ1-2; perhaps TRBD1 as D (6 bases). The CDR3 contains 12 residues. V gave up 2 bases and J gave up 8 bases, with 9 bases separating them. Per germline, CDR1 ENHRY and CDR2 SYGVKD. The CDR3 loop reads CAISETGFGYTF. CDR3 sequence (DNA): TGTGCCATCAGTGAGACAGGGTTCGGCTACACCTTC.

In nucleotides, the CDR3 is TGTGCCAGTAGTATGGTAGCGGGAGTCTACGAGCAGTACTTC. Protein product: CASSMVAGVYEQYF. The chain employs TRBV19 and TRBJ2-7, with 9 bases identical to TRBD2. The CDR3 has 14 amino acids. The junction had 3 bases not matched to a gene; V was cut back by 3 bases and J by 3 bases. CDR1 and CDR2 from the germline V gene are LNHDA and SQIVND (reference sequence).

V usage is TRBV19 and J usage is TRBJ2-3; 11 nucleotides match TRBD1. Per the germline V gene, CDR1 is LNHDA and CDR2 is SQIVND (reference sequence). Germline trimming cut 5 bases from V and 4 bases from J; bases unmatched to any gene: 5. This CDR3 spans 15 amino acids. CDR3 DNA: TGTGCCAGTAGTCGGACAGGGGGCGCATCAGATACGCAGTATTTT. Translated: CASSRTGGASDTQYF.

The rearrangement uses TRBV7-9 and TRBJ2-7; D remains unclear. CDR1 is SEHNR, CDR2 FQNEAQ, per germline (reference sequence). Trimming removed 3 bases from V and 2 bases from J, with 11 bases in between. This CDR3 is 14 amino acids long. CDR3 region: CASSFVSAPYEQYF. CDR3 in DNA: TGTGCCAGCAGCTTCGTCTCGGCCCCCTACGAGCAGTACTTC.

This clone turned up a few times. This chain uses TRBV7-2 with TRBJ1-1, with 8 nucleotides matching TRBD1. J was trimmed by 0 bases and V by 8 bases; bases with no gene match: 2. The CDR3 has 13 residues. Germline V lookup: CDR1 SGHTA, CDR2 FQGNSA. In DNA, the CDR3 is TGTGCCAGCCAGGGACAGGTGAACACTGAAGCTTTCTTT. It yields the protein CASQGQVNTEAFF.

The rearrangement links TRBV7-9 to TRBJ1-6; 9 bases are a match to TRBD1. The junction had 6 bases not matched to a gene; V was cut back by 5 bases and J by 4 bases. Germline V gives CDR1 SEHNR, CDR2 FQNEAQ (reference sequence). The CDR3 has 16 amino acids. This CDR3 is CASSNGQGFYNSPLHF. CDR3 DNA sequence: TGTGCCAGCAGCAACGGACAGGGGTTTTATAATTCACCCCTCCACTTT.

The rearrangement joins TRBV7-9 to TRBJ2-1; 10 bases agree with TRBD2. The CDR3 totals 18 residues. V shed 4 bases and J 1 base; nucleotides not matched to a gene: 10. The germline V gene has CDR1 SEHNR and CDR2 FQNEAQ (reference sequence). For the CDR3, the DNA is TGTGCCAGCAGCTGGGAGGGAGCTAGCGGGGGTTCCTACAATGAGCAGTTCTTC. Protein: CASSWEGASGGSYNEQFF.

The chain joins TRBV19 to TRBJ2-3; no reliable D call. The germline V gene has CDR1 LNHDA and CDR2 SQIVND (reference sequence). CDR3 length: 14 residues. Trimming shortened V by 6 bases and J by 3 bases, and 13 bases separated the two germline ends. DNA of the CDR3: TGTGCCAGTAGCCCCAAGGGTAGGACAGATACGCAGTATTTT. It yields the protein CASSPKGRTDTQYF.

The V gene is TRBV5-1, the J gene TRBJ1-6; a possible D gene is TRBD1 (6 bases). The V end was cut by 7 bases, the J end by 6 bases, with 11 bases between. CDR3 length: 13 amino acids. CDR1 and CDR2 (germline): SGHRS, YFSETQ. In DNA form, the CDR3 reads TGCGCCAGCTATGGACAGCCTAATTCACCCCTCCACTTT. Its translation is CASYGQPNSPLHF.

The CDR3 sequence is CASSQGGAETQYF. CDR3 DNA sequence: TGTGCCAGCAGCCAAGGTGGGGCCGAGACCCAGTACTTC. The J gene is TRBJ2-5, the V gene TRBV3-1 (or the pseudogene TRBV3-2); a possible D gene is TRBD1 (5 bases). The V end was cut by 1 base, the J end by 5 bases, with 8 bases between. CDR3 size: 13 residues. Germline CDR1 and CDR2: LGHDT and YNNKEL (reference sequence).

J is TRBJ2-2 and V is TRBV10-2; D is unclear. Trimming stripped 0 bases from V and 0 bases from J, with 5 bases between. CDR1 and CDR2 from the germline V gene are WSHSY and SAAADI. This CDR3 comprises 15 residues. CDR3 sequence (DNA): TGCGCCAGCAGTGAGTCGCTACCGAACACCGGGGAGCTGTTTTTT. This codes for CASSESLPNTGELFF.

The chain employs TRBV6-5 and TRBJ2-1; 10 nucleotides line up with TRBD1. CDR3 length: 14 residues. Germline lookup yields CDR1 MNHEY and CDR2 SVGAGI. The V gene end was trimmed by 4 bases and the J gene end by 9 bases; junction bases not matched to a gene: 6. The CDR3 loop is CASSWDRGLGEQFF. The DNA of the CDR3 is TGTGCCAGCAGTTGGGACAGGGGCCTTGGTGAGCAGTTCTTC.

The CDR3 region is CASSPGYGGGQYEQYF. The CDR3 region has the DNA TGTGCCAGCTCACCCGGTTATGGAGGGGGCCAATACGAGCAGTACTTC. The chain links TRBV18 to TRBJ2-7; weak D call: TRBD1 (7 bases). CDR1 is KGHSH, CDR2 LQKENI, per germline. This CDR3 is 16 amino acids long. Deletions cut 3 bases from V and 4 bases from J, with 19 bases between.

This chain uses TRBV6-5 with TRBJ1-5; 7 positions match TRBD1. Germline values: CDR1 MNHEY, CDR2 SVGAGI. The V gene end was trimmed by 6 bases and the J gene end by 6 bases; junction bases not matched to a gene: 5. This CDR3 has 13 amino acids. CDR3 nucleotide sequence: TGTGCCAGCAGCGTAAACAGGGGTCAGCCCCAGCATTTT. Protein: CASSVNRGQPQHF.

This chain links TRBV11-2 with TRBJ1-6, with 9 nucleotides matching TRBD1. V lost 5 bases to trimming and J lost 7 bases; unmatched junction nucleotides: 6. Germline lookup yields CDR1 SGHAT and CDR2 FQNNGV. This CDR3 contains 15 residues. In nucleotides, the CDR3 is TGTGCCAGCAGCCCACGGGACAGGGCAAATTCACCCCTCCACTTT. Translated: CASSPRDRANSPLHF.

The CDR3 spells CASRGPGLTIYF. In nucleotides, the CDR3 is TGTGCCAGCAGGGGTCCGGGACTCACCATATATTTT. This chain joins TRBV9 and TRBJ1-3; possible D gene TRBD1, 5 bases. Per the germline V gene, CDR1 is SGDLS and CDR2 is YYNGEE. This CDR3 region has 12 residues. Deletions cut 5 bases from V and 9 bases from J, with 12 bases between.

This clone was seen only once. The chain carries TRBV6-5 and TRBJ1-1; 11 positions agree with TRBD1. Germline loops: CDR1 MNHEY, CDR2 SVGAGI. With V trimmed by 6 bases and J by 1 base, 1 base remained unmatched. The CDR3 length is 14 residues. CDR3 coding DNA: TGTGCCAGCAGGGGACAGGGGGGGAACACTGAAGCTTTCTTT. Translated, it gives CASRGQGGNTEAFF.

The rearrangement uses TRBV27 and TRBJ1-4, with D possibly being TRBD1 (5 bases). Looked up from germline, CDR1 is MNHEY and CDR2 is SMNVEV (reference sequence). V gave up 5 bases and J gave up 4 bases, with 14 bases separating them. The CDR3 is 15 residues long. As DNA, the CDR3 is TGTGCCAGCAGTCCCCTCAGACAGCGTAATGAAAAACTGTTTTTT. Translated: CASSPLRQRNEKLFF.

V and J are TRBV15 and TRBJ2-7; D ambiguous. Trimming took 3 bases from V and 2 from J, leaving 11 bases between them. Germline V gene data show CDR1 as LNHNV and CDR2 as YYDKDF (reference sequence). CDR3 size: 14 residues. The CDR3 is CATSSRRAPYEQYF. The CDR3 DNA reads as TGTGCCACCAGCAGCCGACGGGCACCCTACGAGCAGTACTTC.

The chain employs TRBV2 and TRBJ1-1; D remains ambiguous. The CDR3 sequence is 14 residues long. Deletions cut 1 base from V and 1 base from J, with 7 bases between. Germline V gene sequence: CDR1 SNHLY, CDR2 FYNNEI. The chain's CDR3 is CASSEGSANTEAFF. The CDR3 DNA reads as TGTGCCAGCAGTGAAGGTTCGGCGAACACTGAAGCTTTCTTT. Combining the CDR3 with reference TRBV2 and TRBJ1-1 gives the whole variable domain EPEVTQTPSHQVTQMGQEVILRCVPISNHLYFYWYRQILGQKVEFLVSFYNNEISEKSEIFDDQFSVERPDGSNFTLKIRSTKLEDSAMYFCASSEGSANTEAFFGQGTRLTVV.

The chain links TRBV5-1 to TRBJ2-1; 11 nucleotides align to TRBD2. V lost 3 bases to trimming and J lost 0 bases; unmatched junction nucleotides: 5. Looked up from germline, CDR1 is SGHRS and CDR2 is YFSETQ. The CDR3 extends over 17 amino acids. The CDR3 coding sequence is TGCGCCAGCAGCTGGGGGACTAGCGGCCTCTCCTACAATGAGCAGTTCTTC. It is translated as CASSWGTSGLSYNEQFF.

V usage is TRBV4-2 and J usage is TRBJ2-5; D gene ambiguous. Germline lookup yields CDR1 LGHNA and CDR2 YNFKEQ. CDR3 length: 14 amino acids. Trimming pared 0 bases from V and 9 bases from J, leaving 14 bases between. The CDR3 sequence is CASSQDPSKVAQYF. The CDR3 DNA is TGTGCCAGCAGCCAAGATCCATCAAAAGTGGCCCAGTACTTC.

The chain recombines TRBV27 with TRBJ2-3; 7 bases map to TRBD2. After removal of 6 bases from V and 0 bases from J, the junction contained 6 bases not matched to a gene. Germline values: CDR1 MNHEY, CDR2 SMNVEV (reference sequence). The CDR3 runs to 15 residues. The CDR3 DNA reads TGTGCCAGCAGGCGGCGGGAGACTAGCACAGATACGCAGTATTTT. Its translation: CASRRRETSTDTQYF.